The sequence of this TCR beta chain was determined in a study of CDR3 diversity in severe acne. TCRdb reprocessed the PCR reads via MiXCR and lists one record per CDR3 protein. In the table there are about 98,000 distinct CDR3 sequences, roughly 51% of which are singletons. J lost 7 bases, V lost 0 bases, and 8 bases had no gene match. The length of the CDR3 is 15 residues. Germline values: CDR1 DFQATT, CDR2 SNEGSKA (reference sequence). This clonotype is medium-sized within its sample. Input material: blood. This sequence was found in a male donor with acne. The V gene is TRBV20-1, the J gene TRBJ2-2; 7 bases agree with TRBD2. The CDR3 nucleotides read TGCAGTGCTAGAGATGTAATAGCGGGCCGCGGGGAGCTGTTTTTT. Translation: CSARDVIAGRGELFF.